This TCR beta chain was identified in a study of identical twins. Findings and limits, study-wide: The same donors were not followed; conclusions instead depended on cross-sectional statistical analysis.

This clonotype was seen many times. The antigen is unknown. The CDR3 contains 13 residues. V was cut by 2 bases and J by 8 bases, with 10 bases left in between. TCRdb reanalysed the 5' RACE reads using MiXCR and keeps one entry per CDR3 protein. The sample lists hundreds of thousands of distinct CDR3 sequences, about 20% occurring once. The same specimen was also included in a second study, on T cells expressing NK-cell markers. That source adds: Obtained from sorted CD3+CD56+NKG2C+, CD3+CD56+NKG2C- and CD3+CD56-NKG2C+ T cells were the TCR beta repertoires. HCMV specificity of expanded NKG2C+ T cell clones remained unclear.

The specimen sequenced was PBMCs. The chain has TRBV12-3 or TRBV12-4 and TRBJ2-1, with D unresolved. The sequence came from a woman aged 18-30 years in good health. CDR3 protein: CASSLFGLDEQFF. The CDR3, as DNA: TGTGCCAGCAGTTTATTTGGCCTGGATGAGCAGTTCTTC.